This TCR beta chain was captured by sequencing in a study of blood T cells in healthy people across ages. Study at large: Researchers report that template switching captured about one barcoded beta molecule per two T cells.

Regarding the study as a whole: There was a strong correlation between TCR beta diversity and naive T cell percentage.

The table lists this clonotype with a few counts. Antigen unknown. It was with a sample-barcoded 5' primer and a J-beta primer mix that a second PCR of roughly 7 to 12 cycles was run. From the 5' RACE reads, TCRdb called clonotypes with MiXCR, one entry per CDR3 protein. This sample has fewer than 650,000 distinct CDR3 sequences, with roughly a quarter found just once. A minimum of 5.5 micrograms of total RNA was extracted per sample. The same data also contributed to another study, on T cells of mothers and their children. According to that study: Samples came from three healthy Caucasian mothers and their six children.

Sequencing was performed on blood. This receptor was taken from a boy aged 2 to 10 in good health.

The CDR3 region is CAWSVTVSNRFF. The CDR3 DNA sequence: TGTGCCTGGAGTGTAACAGTATCTAACCGGTTCTTC. The chain employs TRBV30 and TRBJ2-1; D gene unclear. The CDR3 contains 12 residues. Germline CDR1 reads GTSNPN; CDR2 reads SVGIG (reference sequence). V dropped 0 bases and J dropped 15 bases, with 15 bases sitting between them. Supplemented by reference TRBV30 and TRBJ2-1, the full variable domain reads SQTIHQWPATLVQPVGSPLSLECTVEGTSNPNLYWYRQAAGRGLQLLFYSVGIGQISSEVPQNLSASRPQDRQFILSSKKLLLSDSGFYLCAWSVTVSNRFFGPGTRLTVL.